This T cell receptor beta chain was retrieved from a study of blood T cell repertoires in COVID-19 (dated by TCRdb to about 2020). Background for the entire study: Samples from collaborators originated in the United States, Italy and Spain and spanned both the acute and convalescent phases of COVID-19. Nearly every sample came with metadata listing a de-identified subject ID, COVID-19 status, age in years and sex. The material from the prospective study consisted of cDNA or gDNA derived from T cells, B-cell-depleted T cells, or PBMCs. The repertoires were released in a freely available public database intended as a resource for research on the immune response to SARS-CoV-2. Deeply sampled blood TCRbeta repertoires from subjects exposed to, actively infected with, or recovered from COVID-19 were included in the dataset. Where available, HLA class I and class II types were obtained from metadata supplied by the sample provider rather than from assay-based typing. Samples came from the ongoing ImmuneRACE study (first 160 participants) plus 1,254 subjects from 6 global collaborators.

Compared with germline, V lacks 1 base and J lacks 4 bases; bases without a gene match: 2. The CDR3 contains 15 residues, cysteine and phenylalanine counted. The only DNA kept is the CDR3, 45 bases in frame from the first base. CDR1 and CDR2 were assigned from the germline V gene (reference sequence) as LNHDA and SQIVND. TCRbeta CDR3 regions were amplified from genomic DNA by means of the immunoSEQ Assay, a bias-controlled multiplex PCR. The published analysis was carried out like this. Nucleated cell counts per sample were estimated from amplification of reference gene primers within the assay. Sequence reads were collapsed and filtered to measure the absolute abundance of every unique TCRbeta CDR3 rearrangement. Productive Simpson clonality was computed per sample as the square root of Simpson's diversity index over productive rearrangements. Imported from immuneACCESS, the table was reduced by TCRdb to in-frame sequences with V and J called. These copies leave out some clones; in studies compared against another copy, an unresolved V gene accounts for under half, and the cause of the remainder is not known. The V and J calls and clone size come from that table; D and trimming were worked out from the DNA. The sample contains roughly 60,000 clones, around 84% of them found a single time. The ten biggest clones cover roughly 6% of the sample.

Collaborating institutions collected whole blood in K2EDTA tubes following their own protocols. Collaborator samples were shipped for TCRbeta analysis as frozen whole blood, isolated PBMCs, or DNA extracted from either sample type. The full study reports these points: The amount of clinical and demographic metadata varied by source and participant and was provided uncurated.

On this clone itself: Its recognized antigen is unknown. No quality values exist for individual bases; no much larger clone is one base distant.

In this chain, TRBV19 is recombined with TRBJ2-2, and 8 junction bases match TRBD2. The sequence derives from a woman aged 60-70 years with acute or convalescent COVID-19. Sequenced: peripheral blood. The DNA sequence is given as TGTGCCAGTAGTATAGGCGGGGGGATCACCGGGGAGCTGTTTTTT. It translates as CASSIGGGITGELFF.